The sequence of this T cell receptor beta chain was determined in a study of T cells in Graves' hyperthyroidism and ophthalmopathy. About the research overall: Before any treatment, at initial diagnosis, peripheral blood was collected.

In its sample, this clonotype was seen many times. The antigen remains undetermined. This CDR3 region has 12 residues. Germline assignment: CDR1 SEHNR and CDR2 FQNEAQ (reference sequence). V was cut by 7 bases and J by 8 bases, with 14 bases left in between. Findings and caveats of the study: Stable hyperthyroidism was separated from ophthalmopathy by a model based on 13 V-J features. Most clonotypes that expanded in the thyroid above 0.001 also showed up in blood.

Diagnoses were made from clinical symptoms, serum measures (thyroxine and TRAb), thyroid ultrasound and orbital computed tomography. TCR beta CDR3 regions were amplified from RNA transcripts. Initially, a first-round RT-PCR of the TCR CDR3 employed the HTBI primer set. TCRdb processed the multiplex PCR reads anew with MiXCR; each CDR3 protein has one entry. The sample holds under 550,000 distinct CDR3 sequences; approximately 20% are singletons and the top ten take roughly 44%. This TCR was sampled from a man aged 35 to 55 with Graves' ophthalmopathy. Sequenced: blood. The rearrangement links TRBV7-9 to TRBJ1-2; no clear D gene. The CDR3 spells CASTRFLVGYTF. The CDR3 nucleotides read TGTGCCAGCACCCGTTTTTTGGTGGGCTACACCTTC.